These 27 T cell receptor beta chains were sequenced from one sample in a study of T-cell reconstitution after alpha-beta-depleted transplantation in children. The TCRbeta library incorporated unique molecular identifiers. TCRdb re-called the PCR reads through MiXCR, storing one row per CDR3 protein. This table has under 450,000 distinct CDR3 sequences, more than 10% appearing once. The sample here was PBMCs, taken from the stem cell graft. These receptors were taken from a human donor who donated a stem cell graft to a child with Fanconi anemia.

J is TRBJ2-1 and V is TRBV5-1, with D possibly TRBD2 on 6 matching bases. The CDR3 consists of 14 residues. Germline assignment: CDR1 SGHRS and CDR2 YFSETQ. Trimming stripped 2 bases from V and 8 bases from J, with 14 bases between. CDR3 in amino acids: CASSLETRGYEQFF. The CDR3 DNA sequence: TGCGCCAGCAGCTTAGAGACGCGGGGTTATGAGCAGTTCTTC.

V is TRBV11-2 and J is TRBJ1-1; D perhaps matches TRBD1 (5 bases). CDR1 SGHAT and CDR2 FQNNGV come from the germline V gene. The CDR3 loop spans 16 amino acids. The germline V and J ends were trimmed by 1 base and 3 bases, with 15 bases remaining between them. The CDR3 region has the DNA TGTGCCAGCAGCTTAGGTCCCATCGGAGGGGACACTGAAGCTTTCTTT. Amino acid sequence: CASSLGPIGGDTEAFF. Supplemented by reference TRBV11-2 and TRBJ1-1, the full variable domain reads EAGVAQSPRYKIIEKRQSVAFWCNPISGHATLYWYQQILGQGPKLLIQFQNNGVVDDSQLPKDRFSAERLKGVDSTLKIQPAKLEDSAVYLCASSLGPIGGDTEAFFGQGTRLTVV.

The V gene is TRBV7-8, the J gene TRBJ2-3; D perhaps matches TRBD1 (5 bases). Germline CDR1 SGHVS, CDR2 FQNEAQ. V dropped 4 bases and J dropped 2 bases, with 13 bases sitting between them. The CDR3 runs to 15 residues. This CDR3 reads CASSSRQTYTDTQYF. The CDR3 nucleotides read TGTGCCAGCAGCTCTAGACAGACTTACACAGATACGCAGTATTTT.

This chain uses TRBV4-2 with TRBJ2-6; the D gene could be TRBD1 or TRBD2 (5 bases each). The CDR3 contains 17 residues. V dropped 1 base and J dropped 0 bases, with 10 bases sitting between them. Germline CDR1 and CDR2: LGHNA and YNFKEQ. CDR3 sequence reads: CASSQVWDGSGANVLTF. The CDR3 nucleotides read TGTGCCAGCAGCCAAGTGTGGGACGGCTCTGGGGCCAACGTCCTGACTTTC.

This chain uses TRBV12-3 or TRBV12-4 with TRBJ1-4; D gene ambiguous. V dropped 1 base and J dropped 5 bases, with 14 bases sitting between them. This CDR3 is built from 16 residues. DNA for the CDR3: TGTGCCAGCAGTTTAGATTTTGGAGGCGGGAATGAAAAACTGTTTTTT. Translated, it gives CASSLDFGGGNEKLFF.

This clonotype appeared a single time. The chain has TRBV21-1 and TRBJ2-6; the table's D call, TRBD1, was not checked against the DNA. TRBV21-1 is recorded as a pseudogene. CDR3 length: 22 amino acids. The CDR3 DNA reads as TGTGCCAGCAGCAAAGCGCTTTCCCCCGGGGACAGGTCAACCTCTGGGGCCAACGTCCTGACTTTC. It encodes CASSKALSPGDRSTSGANVLTF.

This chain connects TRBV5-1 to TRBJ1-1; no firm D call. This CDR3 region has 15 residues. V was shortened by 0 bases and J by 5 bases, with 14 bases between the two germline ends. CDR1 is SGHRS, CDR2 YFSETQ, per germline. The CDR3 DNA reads TGCGCCAGCAGCTTGGCTACGGGATCGAAGACTGAAGCTTTCTTT. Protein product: CASSLATGSKTEAFF.

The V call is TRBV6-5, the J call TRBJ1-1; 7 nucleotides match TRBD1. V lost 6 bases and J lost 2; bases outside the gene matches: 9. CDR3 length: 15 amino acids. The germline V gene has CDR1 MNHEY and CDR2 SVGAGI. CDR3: CASRYPGTENTEAFF. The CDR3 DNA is TGTGCCAGCAGATACCCCGGGACAGAAAACACTGAAGCTTTCTTT.

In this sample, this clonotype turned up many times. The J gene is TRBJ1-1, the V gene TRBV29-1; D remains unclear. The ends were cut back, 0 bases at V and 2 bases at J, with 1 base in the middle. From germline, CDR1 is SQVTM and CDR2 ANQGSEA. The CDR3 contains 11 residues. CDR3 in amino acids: CSVEDNTEAFF. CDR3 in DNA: TGCAGCGTTGAAGATAACACTGAAGCTTTCTTT.

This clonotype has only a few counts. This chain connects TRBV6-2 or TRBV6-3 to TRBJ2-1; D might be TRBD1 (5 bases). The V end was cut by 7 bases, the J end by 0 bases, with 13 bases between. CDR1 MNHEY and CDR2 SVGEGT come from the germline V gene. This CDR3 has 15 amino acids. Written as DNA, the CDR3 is TGTGCCAGCACCAAGGGGCCGATCTCCTACAATGAGCAGTTCTTC. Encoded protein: CASTKGPISYNEQFF.

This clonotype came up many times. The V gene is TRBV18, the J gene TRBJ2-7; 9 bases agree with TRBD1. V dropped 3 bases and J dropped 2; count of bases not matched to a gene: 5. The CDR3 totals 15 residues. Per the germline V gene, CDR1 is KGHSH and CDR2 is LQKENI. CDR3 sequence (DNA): TGTGCCAGCTCACCGGGACAGGGATCTACCTACGAGCAGTACGTC. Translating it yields CASSPGQGSTYEQYV.

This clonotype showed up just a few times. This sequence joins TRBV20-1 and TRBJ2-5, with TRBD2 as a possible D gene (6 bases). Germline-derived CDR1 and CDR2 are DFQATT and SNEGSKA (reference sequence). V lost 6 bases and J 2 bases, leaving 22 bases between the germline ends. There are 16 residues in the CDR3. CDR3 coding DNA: TGCAGTGCGGGGGGAAGGGCTAGGGGTGGGCAAGAGACCCAGTACTTC. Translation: CSAGGRARGGQETQYF.

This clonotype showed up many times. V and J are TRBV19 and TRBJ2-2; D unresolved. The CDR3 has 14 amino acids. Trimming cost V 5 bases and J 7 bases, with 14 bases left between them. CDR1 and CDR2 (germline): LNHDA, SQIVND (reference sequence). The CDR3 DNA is TGTGCCAGTAGTCAGCGTGGGGTCAACGGGGAGCTGTTTTTT. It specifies CASSQRGVNGELFF.

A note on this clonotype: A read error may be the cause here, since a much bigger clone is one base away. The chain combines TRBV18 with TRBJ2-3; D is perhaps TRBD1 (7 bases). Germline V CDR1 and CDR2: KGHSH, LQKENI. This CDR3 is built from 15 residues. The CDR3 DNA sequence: TGTGCCAGCTCAGCTCTACAGGGGAGGACAGATGCGCAGTATTTT. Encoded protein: CASSALQGRTDAQYF.

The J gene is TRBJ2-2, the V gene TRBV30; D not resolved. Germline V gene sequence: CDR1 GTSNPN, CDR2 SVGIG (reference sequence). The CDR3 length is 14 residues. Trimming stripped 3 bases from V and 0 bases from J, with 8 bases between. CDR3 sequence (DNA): TGTGCCTGGAGGAGGCAGTCGAACACCGGGGAGCTGTTTTTT. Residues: CAWRRQSNTGELFF.

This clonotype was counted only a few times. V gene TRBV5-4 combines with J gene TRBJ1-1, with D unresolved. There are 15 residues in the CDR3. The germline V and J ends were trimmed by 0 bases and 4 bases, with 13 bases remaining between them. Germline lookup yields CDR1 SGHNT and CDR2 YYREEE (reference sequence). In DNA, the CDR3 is TGTGCCAGCAGCTTGGCCCAAGCGGGAGGCACTGAAGCTTTCTTT. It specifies CASSLAQAGGTEAFF.

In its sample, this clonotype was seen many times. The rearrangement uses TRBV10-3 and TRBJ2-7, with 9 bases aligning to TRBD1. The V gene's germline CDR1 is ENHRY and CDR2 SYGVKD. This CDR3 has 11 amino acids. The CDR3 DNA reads TGTGGAACCGGGACAGGGTCCGAGCAGTACTTC. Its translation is CGTGTGSEQYF.

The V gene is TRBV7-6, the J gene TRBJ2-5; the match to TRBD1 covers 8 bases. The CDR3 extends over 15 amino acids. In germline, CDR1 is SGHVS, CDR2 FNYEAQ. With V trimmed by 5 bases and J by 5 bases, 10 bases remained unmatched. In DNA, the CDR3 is TGTGCCAGCAGCACAGGGGGTAGTATCCAGGAGACCCAGTACTTC. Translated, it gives CASSTGGSIQETQYF. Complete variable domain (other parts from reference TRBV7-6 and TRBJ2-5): GAGVSQSPRYKVTKRGQDVALRCDPISGHVSLYWYRQALGQGPEFLTYFNYEAQQDKSGLPNDRFSAERPEGSISTLTIQRTEQRDSAMYRCASSTGGSIQETQYFGPGTRLLVL.

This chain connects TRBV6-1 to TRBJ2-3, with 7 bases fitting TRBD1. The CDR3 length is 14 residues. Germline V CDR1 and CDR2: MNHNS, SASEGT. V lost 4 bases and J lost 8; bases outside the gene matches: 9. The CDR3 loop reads CASSARQGLSTQYF. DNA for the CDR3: TGTGCCAGCAGTGCTAGACAGGGTCTGAGTACGCAGTATTTT.

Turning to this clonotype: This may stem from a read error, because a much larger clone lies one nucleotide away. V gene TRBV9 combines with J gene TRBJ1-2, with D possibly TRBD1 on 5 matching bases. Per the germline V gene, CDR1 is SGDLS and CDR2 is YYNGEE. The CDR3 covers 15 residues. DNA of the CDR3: TGTGCCAGCAGCGTGGGACGGAACGCTAACAATGGCTACACCTTC. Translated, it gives CASSVGRNANNGYTF.

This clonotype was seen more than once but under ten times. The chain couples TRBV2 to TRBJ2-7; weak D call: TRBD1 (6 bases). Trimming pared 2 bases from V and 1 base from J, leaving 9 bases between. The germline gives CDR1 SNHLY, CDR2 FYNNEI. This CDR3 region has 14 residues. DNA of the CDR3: TGTGCCAGCAGTGAACAGGGGAAATCCTACGAGCAGTACTTC. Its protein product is CASSEQGKSYEQYF.

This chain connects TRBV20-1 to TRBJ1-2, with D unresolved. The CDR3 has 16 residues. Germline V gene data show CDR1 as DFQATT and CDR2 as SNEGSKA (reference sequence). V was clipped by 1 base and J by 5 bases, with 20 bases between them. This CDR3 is CSARGLFFGRNYGYTF. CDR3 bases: TGCAGTGCTAGAGGTTTATTTTTCGGAAGGAATTATGGCTACACCTTC.

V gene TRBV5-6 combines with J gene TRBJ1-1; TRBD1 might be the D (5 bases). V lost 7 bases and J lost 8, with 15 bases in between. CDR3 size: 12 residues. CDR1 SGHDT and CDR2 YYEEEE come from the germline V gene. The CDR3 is CASGQLGPEAFF. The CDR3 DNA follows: TGTGCCAGCGGCCAGTTGGGGCCCGAAGCTTTCTTT.

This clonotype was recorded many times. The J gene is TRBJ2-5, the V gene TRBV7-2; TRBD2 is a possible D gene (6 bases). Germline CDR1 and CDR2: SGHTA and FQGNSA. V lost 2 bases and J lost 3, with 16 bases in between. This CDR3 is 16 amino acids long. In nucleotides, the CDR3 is TGTGCCAGCAGCTTAATCCTTTTCTCGGGGGAAGAGACCCAGTACTTC. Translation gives CASSLILFSGEETQYF.

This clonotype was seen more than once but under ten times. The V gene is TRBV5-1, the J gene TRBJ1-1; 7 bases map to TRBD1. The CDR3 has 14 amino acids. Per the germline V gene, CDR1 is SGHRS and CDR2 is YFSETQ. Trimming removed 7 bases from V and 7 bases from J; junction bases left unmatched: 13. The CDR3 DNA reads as TGCGCCAGCGAACCCGGTGACAGGGTGAGTGAAGCTTTCTTT. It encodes CASEPGDRVSEAFF.

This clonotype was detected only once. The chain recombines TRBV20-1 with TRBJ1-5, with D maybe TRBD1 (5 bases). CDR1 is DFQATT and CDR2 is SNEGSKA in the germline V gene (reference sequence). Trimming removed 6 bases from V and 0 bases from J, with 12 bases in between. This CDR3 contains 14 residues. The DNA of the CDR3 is TGCAGTGCCCGGGGGACGATTAGCAATCAGCCCCAGCATTTT. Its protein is CSARGTISNQPQHF.

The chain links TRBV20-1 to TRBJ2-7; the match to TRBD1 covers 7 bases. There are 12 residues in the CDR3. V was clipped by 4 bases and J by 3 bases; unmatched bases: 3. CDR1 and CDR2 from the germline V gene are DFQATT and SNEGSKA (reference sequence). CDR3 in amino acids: CSATGQFYEQYF. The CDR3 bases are TGCAGTGCTACGGGACAGTTCTACGAGCAGTACTTC.